Presented here are 32 T cell receptor beta chains from one specimen sequenced in a study of shared clonotypes between healthy human individuals. Generated by immunoSEQ multiplex PCR, the TCRdb table keeps only in-frame clones and is missing some. Seen here are approximately 710,000 clones, 90% observed once, and the top ten hold 30% to 40%. What was sequenced was memory CD8+ T cells from PBMCs. Subset described: CD45RO+ cells pooled with CCR7-negative TemRA cells. The receptors derive from a man aged 18 to 30 in good health. Some clones in this sample may be carry-over from other donors' samples.

V is TRBV27 and J is TRBJ2-1; 10 bases are a match to TRBD2. Looked up from germline, CDR1 is MNHEY and CDR2 is SMNVEV (reference sequence). There are 14 residues in the CDR3. With 4 bases clipped from V and 7 bases from J, the junction kept 4 bases outside the gene matches. The CDR3 DNA sequence: TGTGCCAGCAGTTCTAGCGGGAGTGTAAATGAGCAGTTCTTC. Encoded protein: CASSSSGSVNEQFF.

The chain carries TRBV28 and TRBJ1-2, with D hard to call. V was clipped by 3 bases and J by 6 bases, with 17 bases between them. Germline assignment: CDR1 MDHEN and CDR2 SYDVKM. This CDR3 is 15 amino acids long. The CDR3 nucleotides are TGTGCCAGCAGTTTGGGGATAGACGGAGCGCATGGCTACACCTTC. Protein sequence: CASSLGIDGAHGYTF.

The J gene is TRBJ2-1, the V gene TRBV16; D unclear. The CDR3 length is 14 residues. Germline V CDR1 and CDR2: KGHSY, FQNENV. Trimming removed 1 base from V and 4 bases from J, with 8 bases in between. The CDR3 bases are TGTGCCAGCAGCCAATTGAGGCAGTACAATGAGCAGTTCTTC. The encoded protein is CASSQLRQYNEQFF.

The V and J genes are TRBV27 and TRBJ2-1, with 7 nucleotides matching TRBD2. This CDR3 contains 15 residues. Losses at the gene ends were 7 bases for V and 8 bases for J; bases not matched to a gene: 14. In germline, CDR1 is MNHEY, CDR2 SMNVEV (reference sequence). The CDR3 here is CASNILGGRADEQFF. In DNA, the CDR3 is TGTGCCAGCAACATCTTAGGAGGGAGGGCCGATGAGCAGTTCTTC.

The rearrangement joins TRBV9 to TRBJ2-3, with D tentatively TRBD2 (5 bases). The CDR3 runs to 15 residues. The germline V and J ends were trimmed by 10 bases and 1 base, with 19 bases remaining between them. CDR1 is SGDLS and CDR2 is YYNGEE in the germline V gene. CDR3 residues: CAGSEGGSRTDTQYF. The DNA for the CDR3 is TGTGCCGGATCCGAGGGTGGGAGTCGCACAGATACGCAGTATTTT.

The chain employs TRBV7-6 and TRBJ2-3; D could derive from TRBD1 or TRBD2 (5 bases each). Looked up from germline, CDR1 is SGHVS and CDR2 is FNYEAQ. V was clipped by 0 bases and J by 6 bases, with 10 bases between them. The CDR3 covers 14 residues. CDR3 residues: CASSLAGPRDTQYF. The CDR3 nucleotides are TGTGCCAGCAGCTTAGCGGGACCGAGGGATACGCAGTATTTT.

In its sample, this clone was seen a few times. The CDR3 protein is CASSFGETPNYGYTF. The CDR3 DNA reads TGTGCCAGCAGCTTTGGGGAGACGCCTAACTATGGCTACACCTTC. V and J are TRBV7-9 and TRBJ1-2; D remains ambiguous. The CDR3 has 15 residues. Germline values: CDR1 SEHNR, CDR2 FQNEAQ (reference sequence). V lost 3 bases to trimming and J lost 0 bases, with 11 bases between them.

The CDR3 sequence: CASSRGPKSGYTF. For the CDR3, the DNA is TGTGCCAGCAGCCGGGGGCCTAAAAGTGGCTACACCTTC. The rearrangement links TRBV7-9 to TRBJ1-2; possibly TRBD1 for D (6 bases). This CDR3 comprises 13 residues. V lost 5 bases and J 7 bases, leaving 14 bases between the germline ends. The V gene's germline CDR1 is SEHNR and CDR2 FQNEAQ (reference sequence).

This rearrangement joins TRBV5-4 to TRBJ1-2; 10 nucleotides align to TRBD1. The trim removed 3 bases at V and 4 bases at J, leaving 9 bases unmatched. The CDR3 runs to 16 residues. Germline-derived CDR1 and CDR2 are SGHNT and YYREEE (reference sequence). This chain's CDR3 is CASSWGTRTGGYGYTF. The DNA of the CDR3 is TGTGCCAGCAGCTGGGGAACGAGGACAGGGGGCTATGGCTACACCTTC.

The V call is TRBV9, the J call TRBJ2-1; 11 nucleotides match TRBD2. Germline trimming cut 0 bases from V and 6 bases from J; bases unmatched to any gene: 5. The CDR3 extends over 16 amino acids. Germline V gene sequence: CDR1 SGDLS, CDR2 YYNGEE. This CDR3 is CASSVAPSGGTNEQFF. DNA for the CDR3: TGTGCCAGCAGCGTAGCGCCTAGCGGGGGGACCAATGAGCAGTTCTTC.

This clone has a single count. The CDR3: CASSLGQVNEQFF. CDR3 in DNA: TGTGCCAGCAGCTTGGGTCAGGTAAATGAGCAGTTCTTC. The genes are TRBV5-6 and TRBJ2-1, with unresolved D. The germline V gene has CDR1 SGHDT and CDR2 YYEEEE. Trimming took 0 bases from V and 7 from J, leaving 8 bases between them. CDR3 length: 13 residues.

This sequence joins TRBV5-6 and TRBJ2-1, with unresolved D. With 1 base removed from V and 4 bases from J, the gap between germline ends came to 12 bases. CDR3 length: 15 amino acids. Germline CDR1 is SGHDT and CDR2 is YYEEEE. This chain's CDR3 is CASSLYGGSYNEQFF. CDR3 DNA sequence: TGTGCCAGCAGCTTGTATGGTGGCAGTTACAATGAGCAGTTCTTC.

The CDR3 bases are TGCGCCAGCAGCCAAGATCAAAGGACTAGCGGGAGGGCCCTGGAGAATGAGCAGTTCTTC. Its translation is CASSQDQRTSGRALENEQFF. The rearrangement links TRBV4-3 to TRBJ2-1; 15 bases are shared with TRBD2. The germline gives CDR1 LGHNA, CDR2 YSLEER. The V segment lost 0 bases and the J segment 7 bases; nucleotides outside the gene matches: 13. This CDR3 is 20 amino acids long.

The chain couples TRBV28 to TRBJ1-1; 8 bases map to TRBD1. This CDR3 is 17 amino acids long. The ends lost 7 bases at V and 4 bases at J; junction bases unmatched: 17. In germline, CDR1 is MDHEN, CDR2 SYDVKM. The CDR3 sequence is CASTPRARGHWGTEAFF. The CDR3 DNA reads TGTGCCAGCACCCCCCGGGCCAGGGGGCATTGGGGCACTGAAGCTTTCTTT.

J is TRBJ1-4 and V is TRBV10-3; D gene unclear. V lost 6 bases and J 0 bases, leaving 5 bases between the germline ends. Germline values: CDR1 ENHRY, CDR2 SYGVKD. CDR3 length: 13 amino acids. CDR3 nucleotides: TGTGCCATCAGCGATGCAACTAATGAAAAACTGTTTTTT. It specifies CAISDATNEKLFF.

J is TRBJ2-1 and V is TRBV2; 10 bases line up with TRBD2. The CDR3 loop spans 16 amino acids. Germline trimming cut 0 bases from V and 10 bases from J; bases unmatched to any gene: 9. Germline lookup yields CDR1 SNHLY and CDR2 FYNNEI. The CDR3 nucleotides are TGTGCCAGCAGTGAAGCGCTTCTAGCGGGGGCAGAAGAGCAGTTCTTC. It specifies CASSEALLAGAEEQFF.

The V and J genes are TRBV2 and TRBJ2-1; D might be TRBD2 (6 bases). The CDR3 totals 15 residues. Between the trimmed V and J ends, which lost 8 bases and 3 bases, there was a span of 17 bases. CDR1 is SNHLY, CDR2 FYNNEI, per germline. The DNA of the CDR3 is TGTGCCAGCGGACGTAGCGGAATACTCTACAATGAGCAGTTCTTC. Encoded protein: CASGRSGILYNEQFF.

Concerning this clone: Other nucleotide sequences in the sample specify the same CDR3. The gene calls are TRBV9 and TRBJ1-5, with TRBD1 matching over 8 bases. The CDR3 is 14 amino acids. The junction had 3 bases not matched to a gene; V was cut back by 3 bases and J by 4 bases. The germline gives CDR1 SGDLS, CDR2 YYNGEE. The chain's CDR3 is CASSGTGLNQPQHF. As DNA, the CDR3 is TGTGCCAGCAGCGGGACAGGGCTGAATCAGCCCCAGCATTTT. Based on the CDR3 plus reference TRBV9 and TRBJ1-5, the full variable domain is DSGVTQTPKHLITATGQRVTLRCSPRSGDLSVYWYQQSLDQGLQFLIQYYNGEERAKGNILERFSAQQFPDLHSELNLSSLELGDSALYFCASSGTGLNQPQHFGDGTRLSIL.

This chain connects TRBV5-6 to TRBJ1-1; D might be TRBD1 (5 bases). Germline assignment: CDR1 SGHDT and CDR2 YYEEEE. The CDR3 has 15 residues. Trimming left V 6 bases short and J 3 bases short, with 18 bases between. CDR3 sequence (DNA): TGTGCCAGCACATGGGAAGGGGCGTGGGACACTGAAGCTTTCTTT. This translates into CASTWEGAWDTEAFF.

The chain uses TRBV7-3 and TRBJ2-3, with D hard to call. The CDR3 covers 13 residues. Germline V gives CDR1 SGHTA, CDR2 FQGTGA. V lost 4 bases and J lost 1, with 6 bases in between. The CDR3 DNA sequence: TGTGCCAGCAGCTCGCGGCGCACAGATACGCAGTATTTT. This codes for CASSSRRTDTQYF.

This chain connects TRBV27 to TRBJ2-3, with 10 bases matching TRBD2. The V gene end was trimmed by 3 bases and the J gene end by 4 bases; junction bases not matched to a gene: 4. This CDR3 contains 15 residues. CDR1 MNHEY and CDR2 SMNVEV come from the germline V gene (reference sequence). DNA of the CDR3: TGTGCCAGCAGTTTTCTAGCGGGAGTCTCAGATACGCAGTATTTT. It yields the protein CASSFLAGVSDTQYF.

This clone occurred a few times. This chain links TRBV28 with TRBJ1-1, with D possibly matching TRBD1 (6 bases). Trimming removed 5 bases at V and 0 bases at J, with 16 bases between. Germline V lookup: CDR1 MDHEN, CDR2 SYDVKM. The CDR3 covers 16 residues. The CDR3 nucleotides read TGTGCCAGCAGTCATCGGGACACTCCCATGAACACTGAAGCTTTCTTT. Its protein is CASSHRDTPMNTEAFF.

Comment on this clone: The junction does not match germline at one end; this may be a read error. The CDR3 region has the DNA TGTGCCAGCCGCCAAGTGGTACTGGGAAGTAGGGAGGACTTC. Amino acids: CASRQVVLGSREDF. The chain carries TRBV6-1 and TRBJ2-7; D possibly corresponds to TRBD2 (6 bases). The CDR3 spans 14 residues. In germline, CDR1 is MNHNS, CDR2 SASEGT.

V and J are TRBV7-2 and TRBJ2-7; 10 bases match TRBD1. The CDR3 runs 15 residues. Germline CDR1 and CDR2: SGHTA and FQGNSA. V lost 2 bases, J lost 2 bases, and 3 bases stayed unmatched. CDR3 sequence reads: CASSLLGTGAYEQYF. The CDR3 DNA sequence: TGTGCCAGCAGCTTATTGGGGACAGGGGCCTACGAGCAGTACTTC.

The chain links TRBV29-1 to TRBJ2-3; 14 bases align to TRBD2. Unmatched junction bases numbered 9, after V lost 3 bases and J lost 4 bases. Germline V gene data show CDR1 as SQVTM and CDR2 as ANQGSEA. This CDR3 has 17 amino acids. In DNA, the CDR3 is TGCAGCGTTGATCGGAAGGGACTAGCGGGAGTATCAGATACGCAGTATTTT. This translates into CSVDRKGLAGVSDTQYF.

This chain links TRBV6-5 with TRBJ2-3, with TRBD2 matching 7 bases. V shed 4 bases and J 3 bases; nucleotides not matched to a gene: 10. Per germline, CDR1 MNHEY and CDR2 SVGAGI. The CDR3 covers 16 residues. CDR3 sequence reads: CASSSAGVSNTDTQYF. The DNA for the CDR3 is TGTGCCAGCAGTTCCGCGGGGGTTTCGAATACAGATACGCAGTATTTT.

The chain links TRBV6-5 to TRBJ2-7, with TRBD1 matching over 8 bases. Germline V gene lookup returns CDR1 MNHEY and CDR2 SVGAGI. This CDR3 is built from 14 residues. V lost 4 bases to trimming and J lost 0 bases; unmatched junction nucleotides: 2. CDR3 protein: CASSSGTGSYEQYF. For the CDR3, the DNA is TGTGCCAGCAGTTCAGGGACAGGCTCCTACGAGCAGTACTTC.

The rearrangement joins TRBV11-2 to TRBJ2-7, with 10 bases that match TRBD2. The CDR3 runs to 17 residues. V gave up 3 bases and J gave up 8 bases; unmatched junction bases: 16. Germline values: CDR1 SGHAT, CDR2 FQNNGV. The CDR3 DNA reads as TGTGCCAGCAGCTTGGTTCGGGCTAGCGGGAGTTATTACAAGCAGTACTTC. This encodes CASSLVRASGSYYKQYF.

V is TRBV11-2 and J is TRBJ2-7; 11 bases line up with TRBD1. After removal of 5 bases from V and 4 bases from J, the junction contained 7 bases not matched to a gene. The CDR3 is 15 amino acids. Germline lookup yields CDR1 SGHAT and CDR2 FQNNGV. This chain's CDR3 is CASSGPGQGVYEQYF. The CDR3 region has the DNA TGTGCCAGCAGCGGCCCGGGACAGGGGGTTTACGAGCAGTACTTC. Drawing the rest from reference TRBV11-2 and TRBJ2-7, the complete variable domain is EAGVAQSPRYKIIEKRQSVAFWCNPISGHATLYWYQQILGQGPKLLIQFQNNGVVDDSQLPKDRFSAERLKGVDSTLKIQPAKLEDSAVYLCASSGPGQGVYEQYFGPGTRLTVT.

With regard to this clone: At the DNA level, this CDR3 is encoded by other sequences in the same sample as well. The genes are TRBV6-1 and TRBJ1-2, with TRBD1 matching over 8 bases. J was trimmed by 3 bases and V by 3 bases; bases with no gene match: 6. Germline CDR1 reads MNHNS; CDR2 reads SASEGT. The length of the CDR3 is 15 residues. DNA of the CDR3: TGTGCCAGCAGTGAGTTCAGGGGGCGCGACTATGGCTACACCTTC. Translating it yields CASSEFRGRDYGYTF.

V gene TRBV27 combines with J gene TRBJ1-5; 8 bases match TRBD1. The CDR3 has 14 amino acids. V shed 4 bases and J 6 bases; nucleotides not matched to a gene: 5. Germline CDR1 MNHEY, CDR2 SMNVEV (reference sequence). The DNA of the CDR3 is TGTGCCAGCAGTTCCCCAGGGGGCGGTCAGCCCCAGCATTTT. This encodes CASSSPGGGQPQHF.

The chain has TRBV11-2 and TRBJ2-1, with D possibly matching TRBD2 (5 bases). The V gene's germline CDR1 is SGHAT and CDR2 FQNNGV. The CDR3 is 15 residues long. V gave up 2 bases and J gave up 2 bases, with 10 bases separating them. The CDR3 protein is CASSLLANPYNEQFF. The CDR3 DNA is TGTGCCAGCAGCTTACTAGCAAACCCCTACAATGAGCAGTTCTTC.